Below, 20 T cell receptor beta chains from the same sample are listed, as sequenced in a study of beta chain features in type 1 diabetes. Whole-study results and caveats: TCRB CDR3 length was moderately but significantly reduced in all four CD4+ subsets of Type 1 diabetes patients.

These receptors' targets are unknown. Expressed TCRB transcripts were sequenced because the isolated RNA had all been reverse transcribed beforehand. The repertoire was sequenced with immunoSEQ multiplex PCR; TCRdb's copy has only in-frame clones and lacks some. The sample has roughly 53,000 clones; less than 55% are singletons. The specimen was Tregs from blood. These receptors all come from a man aged 25 to 45 with type 1 diabetes.

This clone was recorded only once. The chain employs TRBV6-5 and TRBJ1-5; D is perhaps TRBD1 (5 bases). V dropped 7 bases and J dropped 3 bases, with 10 bases sitting between them. CDR1 and CDR2 from the germline V gene are MNHEY and SVGAGI. This CDR3 contains 13 residues. The CDR3 DNA is TGTGCCAGCACTACAGGCTTCAATCAGCCCCAGCATTTT. This sequence encodes CASTTGFNQPQHF.

The chain carries TRBV5-4 and TRBJ2-5, with TRBD2 matching over 14 bases. CDR1 is SGHNT and CDR2 is YYREEE in the germline V gene (reference sequence). Trimming at V came to 4 bases and at J to 3 bases, leaving 2 bases not matched to a gene. The CDR3 runs to 15 residues. The CDR3 sequence is CASSPTSGREETQYF. CDR3 sequence (DNA): TGTGCCAGCAGCCCGACTAGCGGGAGGGAAGAGACCCAGTACTTC.

The chain is built from TRBV6-1 and TRBJ1-4; a possible D gene is TRBD1 (5 bases). CDR3 length: 16 residues. The V and J ends lost 2 bases and 0 bases respectively, with 10 bases between them. The germline gives CDR1 MNHNS, CDR2 SASEGT. The CDR3 bases are TGTGCCAGCAGTGAATTCGGGGGGGCAACTAATGAAAAACTGTTTTTT. As protein: CASSEFGGATNEKLFF.

This rearrangement joins TRBV6-6 to TRBJ1-1; unclear D gene. The CDR3 runs to 13 residues. The germline gives CDR1 MNHNY, CDR2 SVGAGI (reference sequence). The V end was cut by 0 bases, the J end by 10 bases, with 12 bases between. Here the CDR3 reads CASSYSSFSGAFF. The CDR3 nucleotides read TGTGCCAGCAGTTACTCGAGTTTTTCGGGAGCTTTCTTT.

This clone has just a few counts. V is TRBV18 and J is TRBJ1-1, with a possible D match to TRBD1 (6 bases). The CDR3 is 14 amino acids. CDR1 is KGHSH and CDR2 is LQKENI in the germline V gene. V lost 3 bases to trimming and J lost 0 bases, with 8 bases between them. CDR3: CASSPTGLNTEAFF. The CDR3 coding sequence is TGTGCCAGCTCACCGACAGGTTTGAACACTGAAGCTTTCTTT. Supplemented by reference TRBV18 and TRBJ1-1, the full variable domain reads NAGVMQNPRHLVRRRGQEARLRCSPMKGHSHVYWYRQLPEEGLKFMVYLQKENIIDESGMPKERFSAEFPKEGPSILRIQQVVRGDSAAYFCASSPTGLNTEAFFGQGTRLTVV.

A note on this clone: Different DNA sequences within this sample yield the same CDR3. The chain carries TRBV7-2 and TRBJ1-2; possibly TRBD1 for D (5 bases). In germline, CDR1 is SGHTA, CDR2 FQGNSA. The CDR3 contains 14 residues. With 4 bases removed from V and 1 base from J, the gap between germline ends came to 10 bases. The CDR3: CASSSRGGNYGYTF. CDR3 in DNA: TGTGCCAGCAGCTCCCGGGGGGGTAACTATGGCTACACCTTC.

This clone was detected a few times. The chain joins TRBV28 to TRBJ1-5; 10 nucleotides line up with TRBD1. This CDR3 is 14 amino acids long. Germline lookup yields CDR1 MDHEN and CDR2 SYDVKM. Trimming took 4 bases from V and 4 from J; bases not matched to a gene: 1. The CDR3 loop is CASSSGQGNQPQHF. The CDR3 nucleotides are TGTGCCAGCAGTTCGGGACAGGGGAATCAGCCCCAGCATTTT.

The chain combines TRBV27 with TRBJ2-2; 14 nucleotides match TRBD2. The CDR3 has 16 amino acids. In germline, CDR1 is MNHEY, CDR2 SMNVEV (reference sequence). With V trimmed by 4 bases and J by 4 bases, 2 bases remained unmatched. The CDR3 here is CASSSGTSGSTGELFF. The CDR3 bases are TGTGCCAGCAGTTCCGGGACTAGCGGGAGCACCGGGGAGCTGTTTTTT.

Note on this clone: At one boundary the junction diverges from the germline segment, which might be a read error. V gene TRBV7-9 combines with J gene TRBJ2-5; 10 bases map to TRBD2. The CDR3 extends over 16 amino acids. The germline gives CDR1 SEHNR, CDR2 FQNEAQ (reference sequence). The CDR3 bases are TGTGCCAGTAGCTGGCTCCAATTAGCGGGAGGAGGGACCCAGTACTTC. Amino acids: CASSWLQLAGGGTQYF. The variable domain in full, completed from reference TRBV7-9 and TRBJ2-5, reads DTGVSQNPRHKITKRGQNVTFRCDPISEHNRLYWYRQTLGQGPEFLTYFQNEAQLEKSRLLSDRFSAERPKGSFSTLEIQRTEQGDSAMYLCASSWLQLAGGGTQYFGPGTRLLVL.

The gene calls are TRBV5-1 and TRBJ2-1, with 8 positions matching TRBD2. This CDR3 region has 14 residues. The V gene's germline CDR1 is SGHRS and CDR2 YFSETQ. Germline trimming cut 5 bases from V and 5 bases from J; bases unmatched to any gene: 6. The CDR3 sequence is CASSLAGRNNEQFF. For the CDR3, the DNA is TGCGCCAGCAGTTTAGCGGGAAGGAACAATGAGCAGTTCTTC.

The gene calls are TRBV29-1 and TRBJ1-1; D possibly corresponds to TRBD1 (6 bases). V was trimmed by 4 bases and J by 0 bases, leaving 9 bases between them. Germline V gives CDR1 SQVTM, CDR2 ANQGSEA. CDR3 size: 13 residues. CDR3 sequence: CSVGQAMNTEAFF. As DNA, the CDR3 is TGCAGCGTTGGACAGGCCATGAACACTGAAGCTTTCTTT. Combining the CDR3 with reference TRBV29-1 and TRBJ1-1 gives the whole variable domain SAVISQKPSRDICQRGTSLTIQCQVDSQVTMMFWYRQQPGQSLTLIATANQGSEATYESGFVIDKFPISRPNLTFSTLTVSNMSPEDSSIYLCSVGQAMNTEAFFGQGTRLTVV.

This clone was seen more than once but under ten times. The gene calls are TRBV7-9 and TRBJ2-3; 7 bases fit TRBD1. This CDR3 has 16 residues. Germline CDR1 reads SEHNR; CDR2 reads FQNEAQ (reference sequence). The V gene end was trimmed by 2 bases and the J gene end by 1 base; junction bases not matched to a gene: 6. The CDR3 region has the DNA TGTGCCAGCAGCTTACGAGCCGGGACAGGCACAGATACGCAGTATTTT. Its translation is CASSLRAGTGTDTQYF.

The rearrangement uses TRBV27 and TRBJ1-4; D gene uncertain. CDR3 length: 15 amino acids. Between the trimmed V and J ends, which lost 3 bases and 10 bases, there was a span of 18 bases. Per the germline V gene, CDR1 is MNHEY and CDR2 is SMNVEV (reference sequence). The CDR3 region is CASSLYDTGVGKLFF. The CDR3 coding sequence is TGTGCCAGCAGTTTGTATGACACCGGGGTGGGAAAACTGTTTTTT.

The chain links TRBV5-1 to TRBJ1-2; TRBD1 might be the D (5 bases). CDR1 is SGHRS, CDR2 YFSETQ, per germline. Deletions cut 3 bases from V and 8 bases from J, with 11 bases between. The CDR3 covers 12 residues. The CDR3 protein is CASSWGGDGYTF. The CDR3 nucleotides read TGCGCCAGCAGCTGGGGGGGAGACGGCTACACCTTC.

The rearrangement joins TRBV28 to TRBJ1-5; TRBD1 matches at 7 bases. The CDR3 covers 16 residues. The ends lost 2 bases at V and 7 bases at J; junction bases unmatched: 11. Germline V lookup: CDR1 MDHEN, CDR2 SYDVKM. For the CDR3, the DNA is TGTGCCAGCAGTTTAGGGACAAGGGGGCTAGGACAGCCCCAGCATTTT. Protein sequence: CASSLGTRGLGQPQHF.

This clone is deemed medium-sized. The chain employs TRBV10-3 and TRBJ2-1; D gene ambiguous. V lost 11 bases to trimming and J lost 5 bases, with 19 bases between them. The germline V gene has CDR1 ENHRY and CDR2 SYGVKD. CDR3 size: 14 residues. This CDR3 reads CAYKASMSDNEQFF. The DNA of the CDR3 is TGTGCCTACAAGGCTAGTATGTCCGACAATGAGCAGTTCTTC.

This rearrangement joins TRBV5-4 to TRBJ2-3; TRBD2 is a possible D gene (5 bases). V gave up 4 bases and J gave up 6 bases, with 15 bases separating them. The CDR3 totals 14 residues. Per the germline V gene, CDR1 is SGHNT and CDR2 is YYREEE (reference sequence). Written as DNA, the CDR3 is TGTGCCAGCAGCCCTGGGTGGGAGAAGGATACGCAGTATTTT. Translated: CASSPGWEKDTQYF.

This sequence joins TRBV20-1 and TRBJ2-7; no firm D call. Germline CDR1 DFQATT, CDR2 SNEGSKA (reference sequence). The CDR3 sequence is 11 residues long. V lost 5 bases to trimming and J lost 6 bases, with 11 bases between them. This chain's CDR3 is CSAPIWSEQYF. In DNA form, the CDR3 reads TGCAGTGCTCCCATCTGGAGCGAGCAGTACTTC.

This CDR3 is CASSIPRDTTYEQYF. The CDR3, as DNA: TGTGCCAGCAGTATTCCCCGGGACACGACCTACGAGCAGTACTTC. The chain joins TRBV28 to TRBJ2-7, with D tentatively TRBD1 (6 bases). The CDR3 covers 15 residues. Trimming took off 5 bases at V and 2 bases at J, with 16 bases between the two ends. Per germline, CDR1 MDHEN and CDR2 SYDVKM.

V usage is TRBV15 and J usage is TRBJ2-1; D gene unclear. V was clipped by 3 bases and J by 0 bases, with 12 bases between them. The CDR3 extends over 16 amino acids. From germline, CDR1 is LNHNV and CDR2 YYDKDF (reference sequence). The CDR3 coding sequence is TGTGCCACCAGCAGCCACTCGTCGAGCTCCTACAATGAGCAGTTCTTC. Protein product: CATSSHSSSSYNEQFF.